The T cell receptor beta chain under discussion was sequenced for a study of shared T cell receptors in the human thymus. Profiled with immunoSEQ multiplex PCR; TCRdb holds only in-frame clones, not every one. This sample has roughly 560,000 clones, with about 84% found just once. CDR1 and CDR2 (germline): MNHEY, SMNVEV (reference sequence). CDR3 length equals 15 residues. The V and J ends lost 6 bases and 7 bases respectively, with 19 bases between them. The same sample was also studied in work on human thymus T cells. This second report adds: It was from resections taken during corrective heart surgery that the thymus tissue came. Thymic and blood repertoires appeared to display a bias in their usage of V and J genes.

The specimen was thymocytes. The chain employs TRBV27 and TRBJ2-1, with a tentative D call TRBD2 (5 bases). This TCR derives from a boy younger than two with a congenital heart defect. The CDR3 region has the DNA TGTGCCAGCAGCCCCAAGGGAGCTTTAAGTAATGAGCAGTTCTTC. Amino acids: CASSPKGALSNEQFF.